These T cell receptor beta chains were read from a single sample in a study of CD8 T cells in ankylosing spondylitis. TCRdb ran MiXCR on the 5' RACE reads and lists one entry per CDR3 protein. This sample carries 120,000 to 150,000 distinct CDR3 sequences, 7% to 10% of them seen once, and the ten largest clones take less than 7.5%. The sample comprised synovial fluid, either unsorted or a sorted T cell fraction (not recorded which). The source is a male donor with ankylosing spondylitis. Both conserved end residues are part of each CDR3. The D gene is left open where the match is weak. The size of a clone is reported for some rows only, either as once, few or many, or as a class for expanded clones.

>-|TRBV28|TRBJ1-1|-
TGTGCCAGCAGTTTAGCTTGGGCTGAAGCTTTCTTT
CASSLAWAEAFF
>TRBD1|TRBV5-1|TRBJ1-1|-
TGCGCCAGCAGCTTGGGACATGGACAGGGATGGGCCACTGAAGCTTTCTTT
CASSLGHGQGWATEAFF
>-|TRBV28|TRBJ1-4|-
TGTGCCAGCAGTTCCCGTCCTGAAAAACTGTTTTTT
CASSSRPEKLFF
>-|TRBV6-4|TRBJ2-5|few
TGTGCCAGCAGTGACGGGGGTACGGAGACCCAGTACTTC
CASSDGGTETQYF
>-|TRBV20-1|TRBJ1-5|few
TGCAGTGCTAGAGATTCCCAGAGGGGCAATCAGCCCCAGCATTTT
CSARDSQRGNQPQHF
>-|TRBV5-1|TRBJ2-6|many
TGCGCCAGCAGCCCCCGGACAGTAACTGACTCTGGGGCCAACGTCCTGACTTTC
CASSPRTVTDSGANVLTF
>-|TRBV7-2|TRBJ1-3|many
TGTGCCAGCAGCTTAGTCTCCGGAAACACCATATATTTT
CASSLVSGNTIYF
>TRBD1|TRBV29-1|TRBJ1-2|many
TGCAGCGTTGAGCGGACAGGGAACTATGGCTACACCTTC
CSVERTGNYGYTF
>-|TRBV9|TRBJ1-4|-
TGTGCCAGCAGCGTAGGGGGTTACAATGAAAAACTGTTTTTT
CASSVGGYNEKLFF
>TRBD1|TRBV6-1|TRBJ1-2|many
TGTGCCAGCCGGACAGGTCGGAACTATGGCTACACCTTC
CASRTGRNYGYTF
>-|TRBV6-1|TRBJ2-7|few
TGTGCCAGCAGTGGCGTTTCTTCCCAAAGCAAATACGAGCAGTACTTC
CASSGVSSQSKYEQYF
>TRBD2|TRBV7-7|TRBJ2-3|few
TGTGCTAGCAGCCCCGGTAGGGCTAGCGGGGGGAATACGCAGTATTTT
CASSPGRASGGNTQYF
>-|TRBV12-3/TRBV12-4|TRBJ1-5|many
TGTGCCAGCAGTTTAAGAGGGAGCCCCTATAGCAATCAGCCCCAGCATTTT
CASSLRGSPYSNQPQHF
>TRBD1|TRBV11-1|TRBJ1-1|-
TGTGCCAGCAGCTTAGCCCGACTCGGGACAGGGGGAATGAACACTGAAGCTTTCTTT
CASSLARLGTGGMNTEAFF
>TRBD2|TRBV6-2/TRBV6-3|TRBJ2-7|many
TGTGCCAGCATCCTAGCGGGAGCGAACGAGCAGTACTTC
CASILAGANEQYF
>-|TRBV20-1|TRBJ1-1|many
TGCAGTGCTAGTGGCGGGCCGAACACTGAAGCTTTCTTT
CSASGGPNTEAFF
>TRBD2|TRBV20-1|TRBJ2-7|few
TGCAGTGCTACGGGGAGCGGGGGGGCCCCCGAGCAGTACTTC
CSATGSGGAPEQYF
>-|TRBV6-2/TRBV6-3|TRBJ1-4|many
TGTGCCAGCAGTACGATCCTTGGGGAAAAACTGTTTTTT
CASSTILGEKLFF
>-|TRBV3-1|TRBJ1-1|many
TGTGCCAGCAGCCCGAGGGGCTACACTGAAGCTTTCTTT
CASSPRGYTEAFF
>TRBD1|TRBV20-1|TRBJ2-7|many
TGCAGTGCCTCACAGGGGGCGAATAGAGGCGAGCAGTACTTC
CSASQGANRGEQYF
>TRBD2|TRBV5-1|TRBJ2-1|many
TGCGCCAGCAGTCTAACTAGCGGGGGGGGCCGCGATGAGCAGTTCTTC
CASSLTSGGGRDEQFF